Following are 28 T cell receptor beta chains from one sample sequenced in a study of blood T cell repertoires in COVID-19. This table comes from immunoSEQ multiplex PCR, and its TCRdb copy is limited to in-frame clones, with some not included. The repertoire has some 190,000 clones, about 88% of them found once; the top ten carry 20% to 25%. Sequenced: PBMCs or T cells enriched from blood (not recorded which). The receptor source for this set is a woman in her thirties or forties in a cohort exposed to, infected with or recovered from COVID-19 (not recorded which).

The J gene is TRBJ1-1, the V gene TRBV4-1; D gene unclear. CDR3 size: 14 residues. Germline loops: CDR1 MGHRA, CDR2 YSYEKL. V was cut by 2 bases and J by 0 bases, with 7 bases left in between. Here the CDR3 DNA reads TGCGCCAGCAGCCAACAGGCGATGAACACTGAAGCTTTCTTT. It specifies CASSQQAMNTEAFF.

V gene TRBV27 combines with J gene TRBJ2-1; 8 nucleotides align to TRBD1. Germline values: CDR1 MNHEY, CDR2 SMNVEV (reference sequence). This CDR3 has 16 residues. V was pared by 4 bases and J by 0 bases, with 5 bases of the junction left unmatched. CDR3 bases: TGTGCCAGCAGTTCATGGACAGGGAGCTCCTACAATGAGCAGTTCTTC. It yields the protein CASSSWTGSSYNEQFF.

A single count supports this clone. The chain joins TRBV6-2 or TRBV6-3 to TRBJ1-2; unclear D gene. The CDR3 contains 16 residues. CDR1 MNHEY and CDR2 SVGEGT come from the germline V gene. The ends were cut back, 6 bases at V and 4 bases at J, with 21 bases in the middle. This CDR3 reads CASSDLWSGEGYGYTF. For the CDR3, the DNA is TGTGCCAGCAGCGATCTCTGGTCCGGGGAGGGCTATGGCTACACCTTC.

The V gene is TRBV5-1, the J gene TRBJ2-3, with a tentative D call TRBD2 (5 bases). V lost 0 bases and J lost 6, with 8 bases in between. Germline V CDR1 and CDR2: SGHRS, YFSETQ. The CDR3 is 13 amino acids. The CDR3 loop is CASSLGRGDTQYF. The CDR3 nucleotides are TGCGCCAGCAGCTTGGGGAGAGGGGATACGCAGTATTTT.

The chain combines TRBV7-2 with TRBJ2-5; 9 positions agree with TRBD2. Germline CDR1 SGHTA, CDR2 FQGNSA. The CDR3 is 14 amino acids. The J segment lost 4 bases and the V segment lost 3 bases, leaving 3 bases of the junction unmatched. The CDR3 region is CASSFSGSGETQYF. CDR3 sequence (DNA): TGTGCCAGCAGCTTTAGCGGGAGCGGAGAGACCCAGTACTTC. Full variable domain (rest looked up from reference TRBV7-2 and TRBJ2-5): GAGVSQSPSNKVTEKGKDVELRCDPISGHTALYWYRQSLGQGLEFLIYFQGNSAPDKSGLPSDRFSAERTGGSVSTLTIQRTQQEDSAVYLCASSFSGSGETQYFGPGTRLLVL.

This clone was seen once. This sequence joins TRBV6-5 and TRBJ1-2; weak D call: TRBD1 (5 bases). V was trimmed by 7 bases and J by 3 bases, leaving 9 bases between them. Looked up from germline, CDR1 is MNHEY and CDR2 is SVGAGI. The CDR3 consists of 12 residues. CDR3 sequence reads: CASTVQDYGYTF. CDR3 DNA sequence: TGTGCCAGCACGGTACAGGACTATGGCTACACCTTC.

The rearrangement joins TRBV19 to TRBJ1-5; D possibly corresponds to TRBD1 (6 bases). The CDR3 consists of 17 residues. The germline gives CDR1 LNHDA, CDR2 SQIVND (reference sequence). Trimming shortened V by 5 bases and J by 3 bases, and 20 bases separated the two germline ends. The CDR3 region has the DNA TGTGCCAGTAGTCCTGCCCTCTCGACAGGTCACAATCAGCCCCAGCATTTT. The encoded protein is CASSPALSTGHNQPQHF.

The chain carries TRBV18 and TRBJ1-2, with a tentative D call TRBD1 (5 bases). The CDR3 extends over 12 amino acids. Germline V CDR1 and CDR2: KGHSH, LQKENI. Trimming removed 7 bases from V and 8 bases from J, with 14 bases in between. The CDR3 sequence is CASFTNQGGYTF. The DNA of the CDR3 is TGTGCCAGCTTCACCAATCAGGGAGGCTACACCTTC.

Written as DNA, the CDR3 is TGCGCCAGCAGCTACGACAGGGGGTGGGATGGCTACACCTTC. Its protein is CASSYDRGWDGYTF. The rearrangement uses TRBV5-1 and TRBJ1-2; 9 nucleotides align to TRBD1. Per the germline V gene, CDR1 is SGHRS and CDR2 is YFSETQ. The CDR3 extends over 14 amino acids. V shed 3 bases, J shed 6 bases, and the junction held 6 bases outside the gene matches.

The CDR3 is CASSQRTSGPYEQYF. Written as DNA, the CDR3 is TGCGCCAGCAGCCAGAGGACTAGCGGCCCCTACGAGCAGTACTTC. V gene TRBV4-1 combines with J gene TRBJ2-7; TRBD2 matches 10 bases. The J segment lost 2 bases and the V segment lost 3 bases, leaving 4 bases of the junction unmatched. The CDR3 sequence is 15 residues long. CDR1 is MGHRA and CDR2 is YSYEKL in the germline V gene.

The rearrangement uses TRBV28 and TRBJ1-2, with D possibly TRBD1 on 6 matching bases. The CDR3 sequence is 12 residues long. The germline CDR1 and CDR2 sequences are MDHEN and SYDVKM. V was trimmed by 9 bases and J by 3 bases, leaving 11 bases between them. The CDR3 spells CASGDTHYGYTF. CDR3 in DNA: TGTGCCAGTGGGGACACCCACTATGGCTACACCTTC.

This rearrangement joins TRBV9 to TRBJ2-3; 7 positions agree with TRBD1. The CDR3 covers 13 residues. V lost 3 bases to trimming and J lost 4 bases; unmatched junction nucleotides: 2. CDR1 and CDR2 (germline): SGDLS, YYNGEE. The CDR3 sequence is CASSEGTADTQYF. The CDR3 nucleotides read TGTGCCAGCAGCGAGGGGACAGCAGATACGCAGTATTTT. The full variable domain, its missing parts supplied by reference TRBV9 and TRBJ2-3, is DSGVTQTPKHLITATGQRVTLRCSPRSGDLSVYWYQQSLDQGLQFLIQYYNGEERAKGNILERFSAQQFPDLHSELNLSSLELGDSALYFCASSEGTADTQYFGPGTRLTVL.

The genes are TRBV6-5 and TRBJ1-4; the D gene is possibly TRBD1 (5 bases). CDR3 length equals 16 residues. CDR1 MNHEY and CDR2 SVGAGI come from the germline V gene. V lost 2 bases and J lost 1, with 11 bases in between. The CDR3 spells CASSYVREKTNEKLFF. The CDR3 nucleotides are TGTGCCAGCAGTTACGTCAGGGAAAAAACTAATGAAAAACTGTTTTTT.

The V and J genes are TRBV20-1 and TRBJ2-1; 11 nucleotides align to TRBD2. The trim removed 3 bases at V and 6 bases at J, leaving 10 bases unmatched. The germline V gene has CDR1 DFQATT and CDR2 SNEGSKA (reference sequence). This CDR3 comprises 16 residues. CDR3 protein: CSASDRLAGGINEQFF. The CDR3 DNA is TGCAGTGCTAGTGATAGATTAGCGGGAGGGATCAATGAGCAGTTCTTC.

This CDR3 reads CASSQDRRGGYGYTF. The CDR3 DNA is TGTGCCAGCAGCCAAGATCGGAGGGGCGGTTATGGCTACACCTTC. The chain couples TRBV3-1 (or the pseudogene TRBV3-2) to TRBJ1-2, with a tentative D call TRBD1 (5 bases). Germline V gives CDR1 LGHDT, CDR2 YNNKEL (reference sequence). CDR3 length equals 15 residues. The V gene lost 0 bases and the J gene lost 5 bases, with 13 bases spanning the gap.

The CDR3 DNA follows: TGTGCCAGCAGTTCGACAGGGAATCAGCCCCAGCATTTT. It encodes CASSSTGNQPQHF. This chain joins TRBV28 and TRBJ1-5, with 7 bases lining up with TRBD1. The CDR3 length is 13 residues. Germline V gene lookup returns CDR1 MDHEN and CDR2 SYDVKM. V lost 4 bases to trimming and J lost 4 bases; unmatched junction nucleotides: 1. The variable domain in full, completed from reference TRBV28 and TRBJ1-5, reads DVKVTQSSRYLVKRTGEKVFLECVQDMDHENMFWYRQDPGLGLRLIYFSYDVKMKEKGDIPEGYSVSREKKERFSLILESASTNQTSMYLCASSSTGNQPQHFGDGTRLSIL.

The rearrangement uses TRBV2 and TRBJ2-7; 10 bases are a match to TRBD2. The length of the CDR3 is 15 residues. Germline CDR1 SNHLY, CDR2 FYNNEI. The junction had 4 bases not matched to a gene; V was cut back by 0 bases and J by 5 bases. In DNA form, the CDR3 reads TGTGCCAGCAGTGAAGCCGGGACTAGCGTGCACGAGCAGTACTTC. Its protein is CASSEAGTSVHEQYF.

The chain combines TRBV3-1 (or the pseudogene TRBV3-2) with TRBJ2-3; 7 positions agree with TRBD2. This CDR3 is built from 14 residues. The J segment lost 4 bases and the V segment lost 0 bases, leaving 1 base of the junction unmatched. Germline CDR1 and CDR2: LGHDT and YNNKEL (reference sequence). The CDR3 loop is CASSQEAGADTQYF. In DNA, the CDR3 is TGTGCCAGCAGCCAAGAGGCGGGGGCAGATACGCAGTATTTT.

In this sample, this clone turned up once. The chain uses TRBV6-5 and TRBJ2-5; 8 bases line up with TRBD1. The CDR3 is 12 amino acids. Germline loops: CDR1 MNHEY, CDR2 SVGAGI. V trimming: 7 bases; J trimming: 5 bases; junction bases outside the gene matches: 3. The CDR3 reads CASKPGGETQYF. The CDR3 bases are TGTGCCAGCAAACCAGGGGGCGAGACCCAGTACTTC.

The J gene is TRBJ2-5, the V gene TRBV5-4, with 8 bases fitting TRBD2. The CDR3 extends over 15 amino acids. V was pared by 1 base and J by 3 bases, with 5 bases of the junction left unmatched. Germline CDR1 and CDR2: SGHNT and YYREEE (reference sequence). CDR3 DNA sequence: TGTGCCAGCAGCTTGCTTAGCGGGGTTGAAGAGACCCAGTACTTC. Protein product: CASSLLSGVEETQYF.

This rearrangement joins TRBV25-1 to TRBJ1-1; TRBD1 is a possible D gene (5 bases). The CDR3 runs to 15 residues. Germline CDR1 and CDR2: MGHDK and SYGVNS. Trimming took 1 base from V and 0 from J, leaving 9 bases between them. CDR3 DNA sequence: TGTGCCAGCAGTGAATTGGGGGGGATGAACACTGAAGCTTTCTTT. This sequence encodes CASSELGGMNTEAFF.

This chain joins TRBV28 and TRBJ1-3; 9 bases map to TRBD1. With V trimmed by 5 bases and J by 4 bases, 9 bases remained unmatched. CDR1 is MDHEN, CDR2 SYDVKM, per germline. CDR3 length: 16 residues. CDR3 region: CASSPRTGETGNTIYF. Written as DNA, the CDR3 is TGTGCCAGCAGTCCGAGGACAGGGGAGACCGGAAACACCATATATTTT.

The chain joins TRBV15 to TRBJ1-2; 11 nucleotides agree with TRBD1. Germline V gene lookup returns CDR1 LNHNV and CDR2 YYDKDF (reference sequence). Losses at the gene ends were 1 base for V and 8 bases for J; bases not matched to a gene: 6. The CDR3 extends over 15 amino acids. CDR3 sequence reads: CATSRVDRGPRGYTF. CDR3 coding DNA: TGTGCCACCAGCAGAGTGGACAGGGGGCCTCGAGGCTACACCTTC.

The rearrangement uses TRBV9 and TRBJ1-2, with D unresolved. CDR1 and CDR2 (germline): SGDLS, YYNGEE. V lost 1 base, J lost 7 bases, and 8 bases lay in between. The CDR3 is 12 residues long. CDR3 sequence reads: CASSVHQVGYTF. CDR3 bases: TGTGCCAGCAGCGTACATCAGGTTGGCTACACCTTC.

The J gene is TRBJ2-7, the V gene TRBV28; 9 nucleotides align to TRBD1. The CDR3 spans 15 residues. CDR1 and CDR2 from the germline V gene are MDHEN and SYDVKM. V lost 6 bases, J lost 0 bases, and 6 bases stayed unmatched. Written as DNA, the CDR3 is TGTGCCAGCAGGAGGACAGGGGCGGGCTCCTACGAGCAGTACTTC. It codes for CASRRTGAGSYEQYF.

The chain employs TRBV5-1 and TRBJ2-7; 8 positions agree with TRBD2. The germline gives CDR1 SGHRS, CDR2 YFSETQ. Trimming took 4 bases from V and 2 from J; bases not matched to a gene: 5. The length of the CDR3 is 14 residues. The CDR3 bases are TGCGCCAGCAGCCAAACTAGCGGACCCTACGAGCAGTACTTC. Amino acid sequence: CASSQTSGPYEQYF.

The chain is built from TRBV7-9 and TRBJ1-2, with D possibly being TRBD1 (5 bases). Per germline, CDR1 SEHNR and CDR2 FQNEAQ (reference sequence). The CDR3 has 16 residues. Trimming left V 5 bases short and J 4 bases short, with 20 bases between. CDR3 DNA: TGTGCCAGCAGCGGGATGACAGACTTTTTTGGCTATGGCTACACCTTC. Residues: CASSGMTDFFGYGYTF.

The chain employs TRBV6-5 and TRBJ2-1; 10 bases fit TRBD1. The CDR3 covers 13 residues. Germline CDR1 and CDR2: MNHEY and SVGAGI. With V trimmed by 6 bases and J by 8 bases, 4 bases remained unmatched. Here the CDR3 reads CASRQTGGHEQFF. The CDR3, as DNA: TGTGCCAGCAGGCAGACAGGGGGCCATGAGCAGTTCTTC.